This TCR beta chain was captured in a study of technical replicates of blood from a few donors. Method: immunoSEQ multiplex PCR; TCRdb's copy keeps in-frame clones and lacks some. This table has about 75,000 clones, 97% appearing once. This receptor was obtained from a human donor in good health. The sequencing sample was made of T cells isolated from PBMCs.

The CDR3 DNA follows: TGCGCCAGCAATTCGGGGGAAAAAACTGAAGCTTTCTTT. Encoded protein: CASNSGEKTEAFF. The rearrangement joins TRBV10-1 to TRBJ1-1, with TRBD1 as a possible D gene (5 bases). V lost 7 bases, J lost 5 bases, and 14 bases lay in between. The CDR3 spans 13 residues. Germline CDR1 and CDR2: WNHNN and SYGVQD (reference sequence).